This T cell receptor beta chain came from a study of blood T cell repertoires in COVID-19. Background on the study: Donors in the United States, Italy and Spain gave samples during acute or convalescent COVID-19. Sources were T cells, B-cell-depleted T cells, or PBMCs; the material itself was cDNA or gDNA.

Original processing methods: Amplification of reference gene primers was used by the study to estimate nucleated cell counts. The method was immunoSEQ multiplex PCR; TCRdb's version includes in-frame clones alone and lacks a portion of them. V and J calls and clone size are given by that table; D and trimming were obtained from the DNA. In the table there are more than 200,000 clones, approximately 80% of which are singletons. Trimming cost V 1 base and J 3 bases; bases outside gene matches: 2. CDR3 size: 15 residues. In germline, CDR1 is SNHLY, CDR2 FYNNEI. The genes are TRBV2 and TRBJ2-3; TRBD1 matches 9 bases. The sequenced material came from peripheral blood. The sequence derives from an elderly woman with acute or convalescent COVID-19. The CDR3 spells CASSEVGTGTDTQYF. Written as DNA, the CDR3 is TGTGCCAGCAGTGAAGTAGGGACAGGGACAGATACGCAGTATTTT.